These 5 T cell receptor beta chains were all obtained from the same sample, sequenced in a study of cytotoxic CD8 clonotypes in ibrutinib-treated CLL. The data were produced by immunoSEQ multiplex PCR, yet TCRdb's version contains in-frame clones alone and is incomplete. The sample has hundreds of thousands of clones, over 65% seen once. The sequenced sample was PBMCs, obtained after 12 months of ibrutinib treatment. The receptor set was obtained from a human donor with chronic lymphocytic leukemia.

V gene TRBV5-6 combines with J gene TRBJ2-7; maybe TRBD1 (6 bases). Germline values: CDR1 SGHDT, CDR2 YYEEEE. Trimming took off 4 bases at V and 3 bases at J, with 17 bases between the two ends. The CDR3 extends over 15 amino acids. The CDR3 here is CASSPVTGRNYEQYF. CDR3 nucleotides: TGTGCCAGCAGCCCCGTGACAGGACGGAACTACGAGCAGTACTTC.

The gene calls are TRBV9 and TRBJ1-5; D is possibly TRBD1 (6 bases). Germline values: CDR1 SGDLS, CDR2 YYNGEE. The CDR3 has 13 residues. V dropped 3 bases and J dropped 4 bases, with 8 bases sitting between them. The CDR3 sequence: CASSGDINQPQHF. The CDR3, as DNA: TGTGCCAGCAGCGGGGACATAAATCAGCCCCAGCATTTT.

J is TRBJ1-2 and V is TRBV7-6, with a tentative D call TRBD1 (5 bases). V shed 4 bases and J shed 4 bases, with 10 bases lying between them. Germline V CDR1 and CDR2: SGHVS, FNYEAQ. The CDR3 is 13 amino acids. This CDR3 reads CASSSTGPYGYTF. CDR3 in DNA: TGTGCCAGCAGCTCCACAGGCCCCTATGGCTACACCTTC. The full variable domain, completed using reference TRBV7-6 and TRBJ1-2, is GAGVSQSPRYKVTKRGQDVALRCDPISGHVSLYWYRQALGQGPEFLTYFNYEAQQDKSGLPNDRFSAERPEGSISTLTIQRTEQRDSAMYRCASSSTGPYGYTFGSGTRLTVV.

In this sample, this clone turned up a few times. The V gene is TRBV6-6, the J gene TRBJ1-5; a possible D gene is TRBD1 (5 bases). CDR1 is MNHNY and CDR2 is SVGAGI in the germline V gene (reference sequence). Deletions cut 0 bases from V and 4 bases from J, with 13 bases between. The length of the CDR3 is 16 residues. The CDR3 bases are TGTGCCAGCAGTTACTCGAGGGGAGTACCAAATCAGCCCCAGCATTTT. This translates into CASSYSRGVPNQPQHF.

The table lists this clone with a few counts. This chain uses TRBV6-6 with TRBJ1-5; no reliable D call. Germline V CDR1 and CDR2: MNHNY, SVGAGI (reference sequence). This CDR3 is 15 amino acids long. Trimming cost V 2 bases and J 0 bases, with 8 bases left between them. The CDR3 nucleotides read TGTGCCAGCAGTTACGGGCAGAGTAGCAATCAGCCCCAGCATTTT. Its translation: CASSYGQSSNQPQHF.